This T cell receptor beta chain was identified during a study of human T cells and chemical hapten exposure. Time point reported: patch test 3, about 24 weeks after DPC sensitization. Treatment noted: therapeutic diphenylcyclopropenone sensitization with weekly scalp DPC. TCRdb used MiXCR to reprocess the RACE reads, holding one entry per CDR3 protein. Altogether 150,000 to 200,000 distinct CDR3 sequences are present, approximately 24% being singletons, with the ten largest covering roughly 2.4%. The CDR3 is made up of 16 amino acids. From germline, CDR1 is SEHNR and CDR2 FQNEAQ (reference sequence). Trimming removed 2 bases from V and 12 bases from J; junction bases left unmatched: 18. This clonotype was seen more than once but under ten times.

The V call is TRBV7-9, the J call TRBJ1-1; TRBD1 matches at 7 bases. Sequences were derived from whole blood, sampled in connection with sensitization to the hapten diphenylcyclopropenone (DPC). This sequence originates from a woman aged 40 to 50 with alopecia areata. Some clones in this sample may be carry-over from other donors' samples. The CDR3 region is CASSLQGGGPPRGTFF. The CDR3 nucleotides are TGTGCCAGCAGCTTACAGGGGGGGGGCCCTCCGCGAGGAACTTTCTTT.